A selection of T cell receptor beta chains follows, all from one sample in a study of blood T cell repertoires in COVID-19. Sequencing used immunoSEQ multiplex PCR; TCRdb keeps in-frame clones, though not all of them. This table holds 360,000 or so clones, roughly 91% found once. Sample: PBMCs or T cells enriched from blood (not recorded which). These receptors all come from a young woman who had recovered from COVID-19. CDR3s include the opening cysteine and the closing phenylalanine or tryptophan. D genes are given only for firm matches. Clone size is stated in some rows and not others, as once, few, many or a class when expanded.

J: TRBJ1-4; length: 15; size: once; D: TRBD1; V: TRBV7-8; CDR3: CASSRRGLSDEKLFF; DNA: TGTGCCAGCAGCCGCAGGGGGCTTTCGGATGAAAAACTGTTTTTT
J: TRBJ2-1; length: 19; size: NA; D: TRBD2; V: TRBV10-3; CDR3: CAISSPGLAGEGAGNEQFF; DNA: TGTGCCATCAGTTCCCCGGGACTAGCGGGAGAGGGGGCAGGCAATGAGCAGTTCTTC
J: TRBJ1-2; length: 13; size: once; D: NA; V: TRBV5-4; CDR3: CASSTGTDYGYTF; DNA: TGTGCCAGCAGCACAGGGACCGACTATGGCTACACCTTC
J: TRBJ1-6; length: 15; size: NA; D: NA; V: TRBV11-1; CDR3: CASSFTQGTSSPLHF; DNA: TGTGCCAGCAGCTTTACACAGGGAACTAGTTCACCCCTCCACTTT
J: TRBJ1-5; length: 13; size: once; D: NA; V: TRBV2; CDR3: CASVGETGQPQHF; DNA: TGTGCCAGCGTAGGGGAAACGGGTCAGCCCCAGCATTTT
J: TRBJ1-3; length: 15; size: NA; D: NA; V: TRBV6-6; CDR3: CASSPTGYSGNTIYF; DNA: TGTGCCAGCAGTCCGACAGGTTACTCTGGAAACACCATATATTTT
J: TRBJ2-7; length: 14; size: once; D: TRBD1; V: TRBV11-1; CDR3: CASSRTGGSYEQYF; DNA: TGTGCCAGCAGCCGGACAGGGGGGTCCTACGAGCAGTACTTC
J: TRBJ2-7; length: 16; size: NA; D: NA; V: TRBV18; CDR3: CASSPFVARGFHEQYF; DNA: TGTGCCAGCTCACCCTTTGTAGCGCGGGGCTTCCACGAGCAGTACTTC
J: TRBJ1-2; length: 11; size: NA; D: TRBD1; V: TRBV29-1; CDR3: CSDGQASGYTF; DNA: TGCAGCGATGGACAGGCTAGTGGCTACACCTTC
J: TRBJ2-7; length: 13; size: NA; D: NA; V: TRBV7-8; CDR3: CASSLGLSYEQYF; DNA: TGTGCCAGCAGCTTAGGGCTGTCCTACGAGCAGTACTTC
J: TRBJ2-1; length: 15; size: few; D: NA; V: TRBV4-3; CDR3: CASSQEQGGYNEQFF; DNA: TGCGCCAGCAGCCAAGAACAGGGGGGGTACAATGAGCAGTTCTTC